The T cell receptor (beta chain) under discussion was sequenced for a study of beta chain features in type 1 diabetes. Every isolated RNA sample was fully reverse transcribed, so sequencing captured expressed TCRB transcripts. The table came from immunoSEQ multiplex PCR; TCRdb's copy has only in-frame clones and leaves some out. The sample lists around 450,000 clones, about 10% seen once, with 0.045% to 0.05% in the top ten. The CDR3 runs 11 residues. V was shortened by 6 bases and J by 4 bases, with 9 bases between the two germline ends. The germline gives CDR1 SQVTM, CDR2 ANQGSEA. J is TRBJ1-1 and V is TRBV29-1; D gene uncertain. Input material: naive CD4+ T cells from blood. The clonotype originates from a woman aged 18-29 years in good health. In DNA form, the CDR3 reads TGCAGCGTGTACGCCAGCACTGAAGCTTTCTTT. As protein: CSVYASTEAFF.